The TCR beta chain under discussion was sequenced for a study of T-cell reconstitution after alpha-beta-depleted transplantation in children. Findings and limits, study-wide: From newly produced T cells came most of the T-cell counts and diversity one year after transplant. Reportedly, alpha-beta T cells present about two months post-transplant originated from several hundred expanded clones of graft origin.

V shed 3 bases and J 1 base; nucleotides not matched to a gene: 1. CDR1 is KGHDR, CDR2 SFDVKD, per germline. This CDR3 contains 15 residues. Preparation of the TCRbeta library involved a method that used unique molecular identifiers. Each CDR3 protein is one row after TCRdb ran MiXCR on the PCR reads. The data show about 980,000 distinct CDR3 sequences, with roughly 29% seen just once and about 28% held by the top ten. On this clonotype: Its specificity is not known.

The material was PBMCs, mostly from graft donor cells, obtained 360 days after TCRalphabeta/CD19-depleted stem cell transplant. The rearrangement joins TRBV24-1 to TRBJ2-2; TRBD1 agrees at 7 bases. The TCR was taken from a boy in the first two years of life who had a stem cell transplant for SCID, so the T cells may come from the graft donor. The CDR3 coding sequence is TGTGCCACCAGTGATCGGACAGGGAACACCGGGGAGCTGTTTTTT. As protein: CATSDRTGNTGELFF.